A selection of T cell receptor beta chains follows, all from one sample in a study of CD8 T cells in ankylosing spondylitis. MiXCR was run by TCRdb on the 5' RACE reads, yielding one entry per CDR3 protein. The sample lists about 540,000 distinct CDR3 sequences, about 13% occurring once. Sequenced sample: blood, either unsorted or a sorted T cell fraction (not recorded which). These receptors were collected from a male donor with ankylosing spondylitis. Each CDR3 is given with its conserved first and last residue. D genes are given only for firm matches. Clone size appears in some rows only: once, few, many, or a class for an expanded clone.

>NA|TRBV10-2|NA|TRBJ1-1
CASRMTGNTEAFF
TGCGCCAGCAGAATGACGGGAAACACTGAAGCTTTCTTT
>NA|TRBV3-1|TRBD2|TRBJ2-1
CASSPPSGRTHEQFF
TGTGCCAGCAGCCCCCCTAGCGGGAGGACCCATGAGCAGTTCTTC
>NA|TRBV10-3|NA|TRBJ1-6
CAISDFGADNSPLHF
TGTGCCATCAGTGACTTCGGAGCTGATAATTCACCCCTCCACTTT
>many|TRBV28|TRBD2|TRBJ2-3
CASKSGGPGDTQYF
TGTGCCAGCAAATCGGGAGGGCCTGGAGATACGCAGTATTTT
>few|TRBV24-1|NA|TRBJ2-1
CATSEVGDNEQFF
TGTGCCACCAGTGAAGTCGGGGACAATGAGCAGTTCTTC
>many|TRBV5-1|TRBD2|TRBJ2-3
CASSLALAGSKGTQYF
TGCGCCAGCAGCTTGGCACTAGCGGGAAGTAAGGGAACGCAGTATTTT
>NA|TRBV28|NA|TRBJ2-3
CASSSVAEQVGADTQYF
TGTGCCAGCAGTTCCGTCGCGGAACAAGTTGGGGCAGATACGCAGTATTTT
>few|TRBV20-1|NA|TRBJ1-1
CSAEGGAETEAFF
TGCAGTGCTGAGGGGGGAGCCGAGACTGAAGCTTTCTTT
>NA|TRBV19|TRBD1|TRBJ1-2
CASSTSGQGGGYTF
TGTGCCAGTAGTACCAGCGGACAGGGCGGGGGCTACACCTTC
>NA|TRBV6-2/TRBV6-3|TRBD1|TRBJ2-7
CASTDRGDYEQYF
TGTGCCAGCACAGACAGGGGGGACTACGAGCAGTACTTC
>NA|TRBV5-1|NA|TRBJ2-7
CASSLTGLGAYEQYF
TGCGCCAGCAGCTTGACTGGGCTAGGAGCCTACGAGCAGTACTTC
>many|TRBV5-1|TRBD2|TRBJ2-5
CASSSRDYKETQYF
TGCGCCAGCAGCTCCCGGGACTATAAAGAGACCCAGTACTTC
>few|TRBV12-3/TRBV12-4|TRBD2|TRBJ2-3
CASSPGTSGPTDTQYF
TGTGCCAGCAGCCCCGGGACTAGCGGGCCCACAGATACGCAGTATTTT
>few|TRBV29-1|NA|TRBJ1-3
CSAGGGSGNTIYF
TGCAGCGCTGGAGGGGGTTCTGGAAACACCATATATTTT
>NA|TRBV7-2|TRBD2|TRBJ2-3
CASSLAGSGISTDTQYF
TGTGCCAGCAGCTTAGCGGGTAGCGGGATTTCGACAGATACGCAGTATTTT
>NA|TRBV7-2|TRBD2|TRBJ2-1
CASSLSVAGLYNEQFF
TGTGCCAGCAGCTTATCGGTAGCGGGACTTTACAATGAGCAGTTCTTC